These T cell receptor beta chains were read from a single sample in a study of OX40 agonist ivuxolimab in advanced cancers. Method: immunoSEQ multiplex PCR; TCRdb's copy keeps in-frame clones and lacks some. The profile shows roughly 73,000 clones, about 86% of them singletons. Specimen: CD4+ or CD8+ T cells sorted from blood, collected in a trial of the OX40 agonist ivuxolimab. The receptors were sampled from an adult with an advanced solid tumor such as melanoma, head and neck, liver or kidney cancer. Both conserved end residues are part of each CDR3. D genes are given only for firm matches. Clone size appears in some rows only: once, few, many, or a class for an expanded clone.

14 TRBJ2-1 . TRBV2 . TGTGCCAGCAGCAGCAATGGAGGGTACAATGAGCAGTTCTTC CASSSNGGYNEQFF
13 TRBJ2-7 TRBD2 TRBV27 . TGTGCCAGCATTGCTAGCGGGAGGAGGGAGCAGTACTTC CASIASGRREQYF
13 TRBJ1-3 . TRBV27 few TGTGCCAGCAGTTACAGGGTTGGAAACACCATATATTTT CASSYRVGNTIYF
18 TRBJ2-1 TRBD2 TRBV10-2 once TGCGCCAGCAGTAACCTCCCCGAGCGGGAGAGGTGGTACAATGAGCAGTTCTTC CASSNLPERERWYNEQFF
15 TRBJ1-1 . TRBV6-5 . TGTGCCAGCAGTTACTCACGGGGGCTGAACACTGAAGCTTTCTTT CASSYSRGLNTEAFF
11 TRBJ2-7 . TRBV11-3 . TGTGCCAGCAGCTCTCCCTACGAGCAGTACTTC CASSSPYEQYF
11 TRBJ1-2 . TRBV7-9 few TGTGCCAGCAGCTTAGACACCGGCTACACCTTC CASSLDTGYTF
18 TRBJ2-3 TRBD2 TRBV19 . TGTGCCAGTAGTATGGGGGGGAGAAGCGGGGCCAACACAGATACGCAGTATTTT CASSMGGRSGANTDTQYF
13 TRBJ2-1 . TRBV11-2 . TGTGCCAGCAGCTTCTCTATCAAGAATGAGCAGTTCTTC CASSFSIKNEQFF
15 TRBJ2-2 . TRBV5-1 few TGCGCCAGCAGCTTTGATTCAGGGAACACCGGGGAGCTGTTTTTT CASSFDSGNTGELFF
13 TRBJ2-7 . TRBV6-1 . TGTGCCAGCAGTTTCGGGACTGCCAACGAGCAGTACTTC CASSFGTANEQYF
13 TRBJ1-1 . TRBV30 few TGTGCCTGGAGTGTTACAGACAACACTGAAGCTTTCTTT CAWSVTDNTEAFF
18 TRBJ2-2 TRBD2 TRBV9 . TGTGCCAGCAGCGTAGAACCGGCTAGCGGAGCGAACACCGGGGAGCTGTTTTTT CASSVEPASGANTGELFF
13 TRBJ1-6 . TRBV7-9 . TGTGCCAGCAGCGAGGGCGTCAATTCACCCCTCCACTTT CASSEGVNSPLHF
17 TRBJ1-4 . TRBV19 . TGTGCCAGTAGTATGAATTGGGAGCCGGCAACTAATGAAAAACTGTTTTTT CASSMNWEPATNEKLFF
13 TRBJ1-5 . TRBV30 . TGTGCCTGGAGTTTCTCCGGGGATCAGCCCCAGCATTTT CAWSFSGDQPQHF